The clone carrying this TCR beta chain was detected a few times. The CDR3 extends over 14 amino acids. V shed 3 bases and J shed 7 bases, with 10 bases lying between them. The germline V gene has CDR1 SNHLY and CDR2 FYNNEI. These data come from a study of blood T cell repertoires in COVID-19. The overall study: Acute-phase and convalescent COVID-19 samples originated in the United States, Italy and Spain. Nucleic acid was either cDNA or gDNA, and it came from T cells, B-cell-depleted T cells, or PBMCs.

In the source study's methods: Reference gene primer amplification gave estimated nucleated cell counts. Profiling relied on immunoSEQ multiplex PCR, and the TCRdb table lists in-frame clones only, not all of them. From that table come the V and J calls and clone size; the DNA was used to work out D and trimming. The sample yields roughly 200,000 clones, approximately 86% seen once. V and J are TRBV2 and TRBJ1-6, with D possibly being TRBD1 (5 bases). Sequencing was done on a sample of PBMCs or T cells enriched from blood (not recorded which). This clonotype originated in a man between 18 and 29 years old with acute COVID-19. Written as DNA, the CDR3 is TGTGCCAGCAGTGATATGACAGACAATTCACCCCTCCACTTT. Its protein is CASSDMTDNSPLHF.